Detailed here is one TCR beta chain. Its specificity is unknown. These data come from a study of shared clonotypes between healthy human individuals. This CDR3 comprises 14 residues. Germline CDR1 reads MDHEN; CDR2 reads SYDVKM. The ends were cut back, 2 bases at V and 3 bases at J, with 7 bases in the middle. Each of the donors was a healthy adult who was HIV-negative and had not had a recent acute infection or vaccination. Findings of the study overall: Only blood underwent sampling, and tissue repertoires likely differ.

It was around 0.3 ug DNA, tens of thousands of T cell genomes, that went into each replicate PCR of unsorted PBMC. The repertoire was sequenced with immunoSEQ multiplex PCR; TCRdb's copy has only in-frame clones and lacks some. The sample contains a few hundred thousand clones, just over 75% of which appear only once. The clonotype originates from a middle-aged woman in good health. Some clones in this sample may be carry-over from other donors' samples. The chain joins TRBV28 to TRBJ2-2; D is possibly TRBD1 (5 bases). Sequenced sample: PBMCs. The CDR3 sequence: CASSLMTDTGELFF. Written as DNA, the CDR3 is TGTGCCAGCAGTTTAATGACAGACACCGGGGAGCTGTTTTTT.